This entry describes one TCR beta chain. The antigen remains unidentified. The sample originates from a study of OX40 agonist ivuxolimab in advanced cancers. Produced via immunoSEQ multiplex PCR; TCRdb's table is partial and in-frame only. In the table there are some 66,000 clones, 75% to 90% of which are singletons. It was autoimmune disease history or systemic immunosuppression that excluded patients. Findings and limits, study-wide: There was clonal expansion of CD4+ and CD8+ blood T cells by week 6 at 0.1 to 3.0 mg/kg. Expanded clones belonging to CD8+ T cells outnumbered, on average, those of CD4+.

This CDR3 is built from 14 residues. The sequencing here drew on CD4+ or CD8+ T cells sorted from blood, taken in a trial of the OX40 agonist ivuxolimab. This TCR derives from an adult with an advanced solid tumor such as melanoma, head and neck, liver or kidney cancer. The chain is built from TRBV21-1 and TRBJ1-2; TRBD1, the D gene given by the table, was not confirmed from the DNA. TRBV21-1 is assigned pseudogene status. DNA of the CDR3: TGTGCCAGCAGCAAAATGGAACAGGTCTATGGCTACACCTTC. It codes for CASSKMEQVYGYTF.